The rows below give T cell receptor beta chains drawn from one sample of a study of human T cells and chemical hapten exposure. TCRdb reprocessed the RACE reads with MiXCR, giving one entry per CDR3 protein. Altogether 95,000 or so distinct CDR3 sequences are present, over 9.5% being singletons, with the ten largest covering approximately 3.3%. Sample: whole blood, taken in connection with sensitization to the hapten diphenylcyclopropenone (DPC). All receptors come from a woman in her 40s with alopecia areata. Some clones in this sample may be carry-over from other donors' samples. Both conserved end residues are part of each CDR3. Fields, in order: D gene, J gene, V gene, clone size, CDR3 DNA, CDR3 protein. A D gene is named only where the DNA matches it firmly. Not every row has a clone size; where given, it reads once, few, many or a size class.

NA TRBJ2-1 TRBV6-2/TRBV6-3 NA TGTGCCAGCAGTTACCTAGGCTCGGCCGGAGCCTACAATGAGCAGTTCTTC CASSYLGSAGAYNEQFF
TRBD1 TRBJ2-2 TRBV7-2 many TGTGCCAGCAGCCAAAAGGACAGGGGATCGAACACCGGGGAGCTGTTTTTT CASSQKDRGSNTGELFF
TRBD1 TRBJ2-7 TRBV6-1 NA TGTGCCAGCAGTAGGGACAGGCCTATCTCCTACGAGCAGTACTTC CASSRDRPISYEQYF
NA TRBJ2-3 TRBV14 NA TGTGCCAGCAGCCCGCTTAGCACAGATACGCAGTATTTT CASSPLSTDTQYF
TRBD1 TRBJ2-2 TRBV5-1 few TGCGCCAGCAGCTTAGGGACAGCCACCGGGGAGCTGTTTTTT CASSLGTATGELFF
NA TRBJ2-3 TRBV20-1 NA TGCAGTGCTATCAGGGGCACAGATACGCAGTATTTT CSAIRGTDTQYF
NA TRBJ1-1 TRBV24-1 many TGTGCCACCAGTGATTGGGCAGGCAAAGCTTTCTTT CATSDWAGKAFF
TRBD1 TRBJ1-1 TRBV27 many TGTGCCAGCAGTTTAACAGGGGCGGACACTGAAGCTTTCTTT CASSLTGADTEAFF
NA TRBJ2-7 TRBV6-2/TRBV6-3 NA TGTGCCAGCAGCTCCGGCGACCGCGAGCAGTACTTC CASSSGDREQYF
NA TRBJ2-7 TRBV27 NA TGTGCCAGCAGTTTATGGGGCGGATCCTACGAGCAGTACTTC CASSLWGGSYEQYF
NA TRBJ1-1 TRBV28 NA TGTGCCAGCAGTTTGGGAAGAAGGTTCACTGAAGCTTTCTTT CASSLGRRFTEAFF
NA TRBJ2-1 TRBV19 NA TGTGCCAGTAGTATAGCCCCCAGACATACCCCCTACAATGAGCAGTTCTTC CASSIAPRHTPYNEQFF
NA TRBJ1-2 TRBV24-1 few TGTGCCACCAGTGATCCCAGAGTAGGCTACACCTTC CATSDPRVGYTF